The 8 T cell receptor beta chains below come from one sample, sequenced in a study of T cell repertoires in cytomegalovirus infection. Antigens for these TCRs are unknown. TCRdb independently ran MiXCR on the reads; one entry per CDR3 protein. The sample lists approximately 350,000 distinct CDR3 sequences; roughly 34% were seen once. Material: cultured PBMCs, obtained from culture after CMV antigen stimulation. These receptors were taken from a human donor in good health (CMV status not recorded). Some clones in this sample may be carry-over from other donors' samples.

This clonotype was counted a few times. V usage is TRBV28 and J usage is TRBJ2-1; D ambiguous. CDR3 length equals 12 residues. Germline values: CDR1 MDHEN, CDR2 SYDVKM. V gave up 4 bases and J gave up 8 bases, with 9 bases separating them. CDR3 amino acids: CASSSPYDEQFF. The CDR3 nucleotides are TGTGCCAGCAGTTCGCCTTACGATGAGCAGTTCTTC.

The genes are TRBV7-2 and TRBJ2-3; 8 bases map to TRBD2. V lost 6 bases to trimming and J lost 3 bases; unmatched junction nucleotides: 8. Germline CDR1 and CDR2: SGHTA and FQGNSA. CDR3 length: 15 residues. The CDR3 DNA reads TGTGCCAGCAGTCGGGGGGGGCCAGGGACAGATACGCAGTATTTT. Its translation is CASSRGGPGTDTQYF.

The chain's CDR3 is CASRVDRGFNEKLFF. DNA for the CDR3: TGTGCCAGCAGGGTCGACCGCGGCTTTAATGAAAAACTGTTTTTT. The V and J genes are TRBV12-3 or TRBV12-4 and TRBJ1-4; the D is unclear. The length of the CDR3 is 15 residues. V was cut by 6 bases and J by 4 bases, with 15 bases left in between.

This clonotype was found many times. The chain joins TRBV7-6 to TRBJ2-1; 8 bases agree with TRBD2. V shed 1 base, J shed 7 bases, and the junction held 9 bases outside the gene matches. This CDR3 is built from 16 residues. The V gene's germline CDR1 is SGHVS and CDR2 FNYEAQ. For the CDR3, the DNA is TGTGCCAGCAGCTTAGAAGGCGGGAGGCGTTATAATGAGCAGTTCTTC. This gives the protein CASSLEGGRRYNEQFF.

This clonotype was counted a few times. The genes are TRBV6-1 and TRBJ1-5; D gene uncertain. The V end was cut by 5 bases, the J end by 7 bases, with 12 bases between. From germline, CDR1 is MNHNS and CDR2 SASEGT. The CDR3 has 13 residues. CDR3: CASSQNPSQPQHF. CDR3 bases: TGTGCCAGCAGTCAAAATCCAAGCCAGCCCCAGCATTTT.

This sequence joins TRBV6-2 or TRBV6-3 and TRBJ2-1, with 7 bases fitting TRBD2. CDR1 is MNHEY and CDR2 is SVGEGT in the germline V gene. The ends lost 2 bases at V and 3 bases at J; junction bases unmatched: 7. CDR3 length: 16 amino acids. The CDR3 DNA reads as TGTGCCAGCAGTTACGGACTAGTTGGCCACTACAATGAGCAGTTCTTC. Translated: CASSYGLVGHYNEQFF.

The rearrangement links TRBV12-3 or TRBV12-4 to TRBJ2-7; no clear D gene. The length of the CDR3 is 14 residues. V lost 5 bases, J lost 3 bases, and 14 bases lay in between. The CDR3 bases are TGTGCCAGCAGTCACTTTCGGCAGAACTACGAGCAGTACTTC. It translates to CASSHFRQNYEQYF.

The DNA for the CDR3 is TGCGCCAGCAGCTTGATGGGGGTCGACACTGAAGCTTTCTTT. It yields the protein CASSLMGVDTEAFF. The chain combines TRBV5-1 with TRBJ1-1, with D tentatively TRBD1 (5 bases). V lost 1 base and J lost 3, with 10 bases in between. Germline values: CDR1 SGHRS, CDR2 YFSETQ. The CDR3 loop spans 14 amino acids. Supplemented by reference TRBV5-1 and TRBJ1-1, the full variable domain reads KAGVTQTPRYLIKTRGQQVTLSCSPISGHRSVSWYQQTPGQGLQFLFEYFSETQRNKGNFPGRFSGRQFSNSRSEMNVSTLELGDSALYLCASSLMGVDTEAFFGQGTRLTVV.